These T cell receptor beta chains were read from a single sample in a study of CD8 T cells in Susac syndrome. TCRdb itself ran the immunoSEQ multiplex PCR reads through MiXCR, one entry per CDR3 protein. Among around 130,000 distinct CDR3 sequences listed, 91% were seen once. The material sequenced was CD8+ T cells from PBMCs. Source of these receptors: a human donor with multiple sclerosis. Each CDR3 is given with its conserved first and last residue. The D gene is left open where the match is weak. Clone size is not always given. Where it is, it says once, few, many or a class for expanded clones.

clone_size	d_call	v_call	j_call	cdr3_aa	cdr3_nt
.	.	TRBV28	TRBJ1-1	CASNPGVNTEAFF	TGTGCCAGCAACCCAGGGGTCAACACTGAAGCTTTCTTT
.	.	TRBV27	TRBJ2-7	CASSLGWSYEQYF	TGTGCCAGCAGTTTAGGTTGGTCCTACGAGCAGTACTTC
.	TRBD1	TRBV3-1	TRBJ2-7	CASSQEGQGPLSYEQYF	TGTGCCAGCAGCCAAGAAGGACAGGGCCCGCTCTCCTACGAGCAGTACTTC
.	.	TRBV12-3/TRBV12-4	TRBJ1-2	CASTDGRSGYGYTF	TGTGCCAGCACAGATGGGAGGTCCGGGTATGGCTACACCTTC
.	.	TRBV3-1	TRBJ2-1	CASSQVGGAQFF	TGTGCCAGCAGCCAAGTAGGGGGTGCCCAGTTCTTC
.	.	TRBV7-6	TRBJ2-5	CASSTRGTQGRETQYF	TGTGCCAGCAGCACAAGAGGGACGCAGGGAAGGGAGACCCAGTACTTC
.	TRBD2	TRBV14	TRBJ2-1	CASSLYGGDNEQFF	TGTGCCAGCAGCCTCTACGGGGGGGACAATGAGCAGTTCTTC
.	TRBD1	TRBV7-2	TRBJ1-2	CASNDGTANYGYTF	TGTGCCAGCAACGACGGGACAGCTAACTATGGCTACACCTTC
.	.	TRBV19	TRBJ1-1	CASSQPNTEAFF	TGTGCCAGTAGCCAACCGAACACTGAAGCTTTCTTT
.	.	TRBV5-4	TRBJ2-5	CASSSRTEETQYF	TGTGCCAGCAGCTCACGGACCGAAGAGACCCAGTACTTC
.	TRBD1	TRBV5-4	TRBJ2-7	CASSLRDRNREQYF	TGTGCCAGCAGCCTGCGGGACAGGAACCGCGAGCAGTACTTC
.	TRBD2	TRBV6-5	TRBJ2-7	CASSYSTSGRFEQYF	TGTGCCAGCAGTTACTCAACTAGCGGGAGGTTCGAGCAGTACTTC
.	TRBD1	TRBV6-9	TRBJ2-7	CASKDRGCEQYF	TGTGCCAGCAAGGACAGGGGCTGCGAGCAGTACTTC
.	.	TRBV5-4	TRBJ1-1	CASSWGGGNTEAFF	TGTGCCAGCAGCTGGGGGGGAGGCAACACTGAAGCTTTCTTT
.	TRBD1	TRBV19	TRBJ2-4	CASSSTGFVAKNIQYF	TGTGCCAGTAGTTCGACAGGGTTTGTGGCCAAAAACATTCAGTACTTC
once	TRBD2	TRBV13	TRBJ2-3	CASSPRSGNTDTQYF	TGTGCCAGCAGCCCTCGTAGCGGGAACACAGATACGCAGTATTTT
.	TRBD2	TRBV20-1	TRBJ2-1	CSAPHFLAGVDNEQFF	TGCAGTGCTCCCCATTTCCTAGCGGGAGTGGACAATGAGCAGTTCTTC
.	.	TRBV30	TRBJ1-1	CAWSQETQLMAFF	TGTGCCTGGAGTCAGGAAACCCAGCTTATGGCTTTCTTT
.	TRBD2	TRBV24-1	TRBJ2-2	CATSSGLAGVHGGELFF	TGTGCCACCAGCTCGGGACTAGCGGGAGTACATGGCGGGGAGCTGTTTTTT